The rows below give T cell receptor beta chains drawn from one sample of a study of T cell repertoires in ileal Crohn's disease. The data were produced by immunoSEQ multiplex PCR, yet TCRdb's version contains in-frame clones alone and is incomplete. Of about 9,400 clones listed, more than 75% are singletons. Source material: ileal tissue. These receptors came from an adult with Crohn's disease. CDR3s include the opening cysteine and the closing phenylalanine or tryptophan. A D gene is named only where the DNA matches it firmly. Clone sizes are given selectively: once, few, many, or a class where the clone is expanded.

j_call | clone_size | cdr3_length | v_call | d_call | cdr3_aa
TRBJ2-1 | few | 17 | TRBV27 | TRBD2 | CASSLTPWTSRYNEQFF
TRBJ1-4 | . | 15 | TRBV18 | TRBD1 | CASSPGAGGNEKLFF
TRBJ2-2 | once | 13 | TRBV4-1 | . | CASSRQGAGELFF
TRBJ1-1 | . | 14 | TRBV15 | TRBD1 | CATSKGTGGTEAFF
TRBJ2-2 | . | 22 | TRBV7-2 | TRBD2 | CASSLAGQRGLAGGSNTGELFF
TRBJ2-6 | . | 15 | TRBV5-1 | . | CASSGDGSRANVLTF
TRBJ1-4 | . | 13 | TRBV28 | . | CASLGSVGEKLFF
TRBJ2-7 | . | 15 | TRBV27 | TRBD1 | CASSLGQGTAYEQYF
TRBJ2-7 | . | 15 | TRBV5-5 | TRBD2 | CASSQRTSLDYEQYF
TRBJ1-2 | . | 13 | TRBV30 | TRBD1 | CAWSGTGYAGYTF
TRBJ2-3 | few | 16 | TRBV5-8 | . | CASSIWRVTHADTQYF
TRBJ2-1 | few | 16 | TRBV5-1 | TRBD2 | CASSLELAGGGNEQFF
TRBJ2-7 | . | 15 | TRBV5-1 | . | CASSLAPQDTYEQYF
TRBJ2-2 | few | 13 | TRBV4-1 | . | CASSQDGVGELFF
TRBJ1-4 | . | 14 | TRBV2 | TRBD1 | CASSATGGGEKLFF
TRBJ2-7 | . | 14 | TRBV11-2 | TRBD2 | CASSFTSGPYEQYF
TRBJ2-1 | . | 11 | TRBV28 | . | CASIRYNEQFF
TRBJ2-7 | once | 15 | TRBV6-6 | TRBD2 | CASSLGGSGRVEQYF
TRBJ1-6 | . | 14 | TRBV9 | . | CASSVGQGNSPLHF
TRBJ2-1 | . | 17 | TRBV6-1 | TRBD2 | CASSEQTGTSSYNEQFF
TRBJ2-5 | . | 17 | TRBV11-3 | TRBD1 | CASRSDRGLLRGETQYF
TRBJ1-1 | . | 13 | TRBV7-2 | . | CASCGLKNTEAFF
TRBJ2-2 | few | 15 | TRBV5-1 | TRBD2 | CASSPTTGGPGELFF
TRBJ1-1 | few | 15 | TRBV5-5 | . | CASSLDGRMNTEAFF
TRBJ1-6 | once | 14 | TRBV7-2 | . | CASSLQVNNSPLHF
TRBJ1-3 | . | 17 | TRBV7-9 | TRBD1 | CASSESINRGAGNTIYF
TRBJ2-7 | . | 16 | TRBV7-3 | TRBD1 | CASSLTLRQGRYEQYF
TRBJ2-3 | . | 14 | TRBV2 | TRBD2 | CASLAGVLTDTQYF
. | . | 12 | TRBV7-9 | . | CASSLVRGEQYF
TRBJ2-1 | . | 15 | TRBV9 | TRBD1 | CASSVEGATYNEQFF
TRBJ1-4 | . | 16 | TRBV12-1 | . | CASSFVGTGDNEKLFF
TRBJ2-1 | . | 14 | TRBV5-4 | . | CASSPRDSRYEQFF
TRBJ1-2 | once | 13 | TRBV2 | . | CASSAAADYGYTF
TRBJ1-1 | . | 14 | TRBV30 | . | CARENSDKNTEAFF
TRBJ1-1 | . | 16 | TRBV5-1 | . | CASSLDGVLGYTEAFF
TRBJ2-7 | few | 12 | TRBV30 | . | CAWSAHRPEQYF
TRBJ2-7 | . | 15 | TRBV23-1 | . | CASSQSPGKSLEQYF
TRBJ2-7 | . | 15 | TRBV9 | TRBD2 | CASSPQPGTSAEQYF
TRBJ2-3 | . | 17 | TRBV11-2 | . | CASSLGGGRVSTDTQYF
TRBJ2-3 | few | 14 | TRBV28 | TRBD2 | CASSFGTSGTTQYF
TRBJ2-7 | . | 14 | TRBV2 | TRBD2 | CATAGTSGTYEQYF
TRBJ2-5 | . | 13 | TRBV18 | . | CASSVQGRETQYF
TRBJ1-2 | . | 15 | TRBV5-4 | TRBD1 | CASSQRGGAGYGYTF
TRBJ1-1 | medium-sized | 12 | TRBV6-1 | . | CATRTANTEAFF
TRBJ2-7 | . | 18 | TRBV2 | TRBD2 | CASSEGRLAGARWFEQYF
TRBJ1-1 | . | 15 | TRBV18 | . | CASSPRHHGDTEAFF
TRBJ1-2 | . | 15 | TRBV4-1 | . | CASSQDSPVRYGYTF
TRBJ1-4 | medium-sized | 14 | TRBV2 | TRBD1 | CASSEGQSNEKLFF
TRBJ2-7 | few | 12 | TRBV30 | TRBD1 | CAWSGGGDEQYF
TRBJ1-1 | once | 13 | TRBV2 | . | CASQTGMNTEAFF
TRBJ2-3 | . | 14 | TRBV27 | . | CASSPQHLTDTQYF
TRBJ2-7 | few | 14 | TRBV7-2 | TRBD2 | CASSLVSGTSEQYF